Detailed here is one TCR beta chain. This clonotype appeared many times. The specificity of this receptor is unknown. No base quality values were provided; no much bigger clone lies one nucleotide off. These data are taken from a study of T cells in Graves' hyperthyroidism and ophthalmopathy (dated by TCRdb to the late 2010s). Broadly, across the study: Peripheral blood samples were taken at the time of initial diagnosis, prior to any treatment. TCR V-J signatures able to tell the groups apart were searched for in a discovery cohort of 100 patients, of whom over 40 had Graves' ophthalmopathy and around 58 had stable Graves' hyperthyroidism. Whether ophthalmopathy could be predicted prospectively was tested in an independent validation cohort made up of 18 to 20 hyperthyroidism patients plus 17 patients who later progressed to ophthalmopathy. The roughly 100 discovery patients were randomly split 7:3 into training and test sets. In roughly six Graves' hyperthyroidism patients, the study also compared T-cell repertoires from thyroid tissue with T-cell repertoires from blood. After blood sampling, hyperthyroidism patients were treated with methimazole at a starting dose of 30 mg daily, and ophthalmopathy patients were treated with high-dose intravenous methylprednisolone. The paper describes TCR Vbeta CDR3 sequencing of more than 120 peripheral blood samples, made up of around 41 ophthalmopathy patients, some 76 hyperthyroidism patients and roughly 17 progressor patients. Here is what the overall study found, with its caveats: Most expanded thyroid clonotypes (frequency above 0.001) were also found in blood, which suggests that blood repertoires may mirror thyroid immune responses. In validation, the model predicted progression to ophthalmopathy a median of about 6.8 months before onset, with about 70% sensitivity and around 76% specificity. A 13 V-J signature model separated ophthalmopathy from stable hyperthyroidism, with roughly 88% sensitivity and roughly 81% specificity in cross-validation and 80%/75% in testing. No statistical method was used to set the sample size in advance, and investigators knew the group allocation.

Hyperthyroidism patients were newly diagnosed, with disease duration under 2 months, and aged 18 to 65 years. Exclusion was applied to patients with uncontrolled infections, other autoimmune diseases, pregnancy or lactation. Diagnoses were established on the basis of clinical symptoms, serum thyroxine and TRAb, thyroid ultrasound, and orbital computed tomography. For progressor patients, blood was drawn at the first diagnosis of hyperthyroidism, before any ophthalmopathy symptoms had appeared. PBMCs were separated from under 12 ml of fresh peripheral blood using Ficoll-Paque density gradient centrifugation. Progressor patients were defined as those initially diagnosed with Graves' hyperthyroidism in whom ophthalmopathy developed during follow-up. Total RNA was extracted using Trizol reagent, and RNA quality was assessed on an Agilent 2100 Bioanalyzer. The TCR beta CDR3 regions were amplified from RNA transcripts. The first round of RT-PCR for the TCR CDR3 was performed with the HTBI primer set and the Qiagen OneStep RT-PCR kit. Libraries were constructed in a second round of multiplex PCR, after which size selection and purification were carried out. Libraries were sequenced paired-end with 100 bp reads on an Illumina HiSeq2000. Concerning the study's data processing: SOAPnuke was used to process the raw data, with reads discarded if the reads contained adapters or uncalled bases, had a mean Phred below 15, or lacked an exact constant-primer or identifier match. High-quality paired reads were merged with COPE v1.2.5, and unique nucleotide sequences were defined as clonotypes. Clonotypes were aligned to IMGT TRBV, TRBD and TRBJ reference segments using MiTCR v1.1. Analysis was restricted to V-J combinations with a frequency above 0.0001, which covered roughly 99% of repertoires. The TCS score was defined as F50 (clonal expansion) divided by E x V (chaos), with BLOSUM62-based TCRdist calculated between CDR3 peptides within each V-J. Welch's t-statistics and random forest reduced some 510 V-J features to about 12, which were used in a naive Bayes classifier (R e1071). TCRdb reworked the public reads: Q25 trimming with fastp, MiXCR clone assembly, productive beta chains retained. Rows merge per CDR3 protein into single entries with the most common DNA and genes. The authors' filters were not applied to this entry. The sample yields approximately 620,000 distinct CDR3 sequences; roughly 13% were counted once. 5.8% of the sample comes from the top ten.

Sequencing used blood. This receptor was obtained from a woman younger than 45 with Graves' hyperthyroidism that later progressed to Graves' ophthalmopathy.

The CDR3 has the sequence CASSPPQASWTGKLFF. The nucleotide sequence is TGTGCCAGCAGCCCTCCGCAGGCATCCTGGACGGGAAAACTGTTTTTT. The sequence is built from TRBV14 and TRBJ1-4; no D gene is confidently identified. V is cut by 4 bases and J by 10 bases, and the space between the germline ends is 22 bases. Including the terminal cysteine and phenylalanine, the CDR3 comprises 16 residues. This entry keeps only the CDR3 DNA: 48 bases, framed from base 1. CDR1 and CDR2, per the germline V gene, are SGHDN and FVKESK.